The source of this T cell receptor beta chain is a study of CD8+ T cells in alopecia areata. Study-wide findings and caveats: The link between baseline CD8+ expansion and response remains uncertain with one nonresponder. In scalp and blood during tofacitinib, many expanded lesional clones persisted. On tofacitinib, scalp clonality and expanded CD8+ clones among top 100 fell significantly.

Remarks on this clone: Its antigen is still unknown.

Sequencing used cDNA as its template, made by extracting RNA and reverse transcribing it. Measured with immunoSEQ multiplex PCR; TCRdb has only the in-frame clones, and not every one. The sample records 200,000 or so clones, roughly 64% being singletons. Stated treatment: oral pan-JAK inhibitor, 5-10 mg twice daily. Germline values: CDR1 SGHRS, CDR2 YFSETQ. The ends were cut back, 4 bases at V and 0 bases at J, with 16 bases in the middle. The CDR3 consists of 17 residues. The rearrangement uses TRBV5-1 and TRBJ1-4; the D is unclear. The source was CD4+ T cells sorted from blood, collected at week 24, from a patient treated with tofacitinib. The receptor's source is a human donor with alopecia areata. In DNA form, the CDR3 reads TGCGCCAGCAGCCCAAGGACCGGCCGTTCAACTAATGAAAAACTGTTTTTT. Translating gives CASSPRTGRSTNEKLFF.